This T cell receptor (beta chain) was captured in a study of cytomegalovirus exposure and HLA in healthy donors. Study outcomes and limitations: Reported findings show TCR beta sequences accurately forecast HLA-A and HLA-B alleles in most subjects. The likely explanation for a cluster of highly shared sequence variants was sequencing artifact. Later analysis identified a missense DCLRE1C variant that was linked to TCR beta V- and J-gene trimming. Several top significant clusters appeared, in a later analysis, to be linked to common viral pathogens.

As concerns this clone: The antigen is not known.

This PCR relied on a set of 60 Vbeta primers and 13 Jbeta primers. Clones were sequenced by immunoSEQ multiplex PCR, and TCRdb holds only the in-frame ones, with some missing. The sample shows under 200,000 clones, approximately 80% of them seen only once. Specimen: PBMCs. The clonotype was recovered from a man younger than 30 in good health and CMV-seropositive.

CDR3 sequence: CASSILGGSPLYNEQFF. CDR3 in DNA: TGTGCCAGTAGTATTCTCGGGGGTTCCCCTCTTTACAATGAGCAGTTCTTC. This chain links TRBV19 with TRBJ2-1, with D perhaps matching TRBD2 (6 bases). Germline V gene data show CDR1 as LNHDA and CDR2 as SQIVND (reference sequence). Trimming left V 3 bases short and J 4 bases short, with 19 bases between. There are 17 residues in the CDR3.